This T cell receptor beta chain was profiled in a study of OX40 agonist ivuxolimab in advanced cancers. Study-wide results and limits: Dose levels from 0.1 to 3.0 mg/kg saw CD4+ and CD8+ blood T cells expand clonally by week 6. Partial responders treated at 0.1-3.0 mg/kg exhibited clonal expansion among the lowest measured. Average numbers of expanded clones were greater in CD8+ T cells than in CD4+.

The length of the CDR3 is 15 residues. From germline, CDR1 is KGHSY and CDR2 FQNENV. V lost 0 bases, J lost 3 bases, and 9 bases lay in between. Clones were sequenced by immunoSEQ multiplex PCR, and TCRdb holds only the in-frame ones, with some missing. The sample lists tens of thousands of clones, about 82% occurring once. Worth noting for this clone: The antigen is undetermined.

Individuals having autoimmune disease history or systemic immunosuppression were not enrolled. The receptor's source is an adult with an advanced solid tumor such as melanoma, head and neck, liver or kidney cancer. The sequences come from CD4+ or CD8+ T cells sorted from blood, collected in a trial of the OX40 agonist ivuxolimab. The V gene is TRBV16, the J gene TRBJ1-5; possibly TRBD1 for D (6 bases). CDR3 nucleotides: TGTGCCAGCAGCCAATCCACAGGGACCAATCAGCCCCAGCATTTT. Residues: CASSQSTGTNQPQHF. The variable domain in full, completed from reference TRBV16 and TRBJ1-5, reads GEEVAQTPKHLVRGEGQKAKLYCAPIKGHSYVFWYQQVLKNEFKFLISFQNENVFDETGMPKERFSAKCLPNSPCSLEIQATKLEDSAVYFCASSQSTGTNQPQHFGDGTRLSIL.